This TCR beta chain was sequenced for a study of T cells after yellow fever vaccination. Study details: Preparation used SMART-Seq v4 Ultra Low Input for the low-cell-number fractions.

Notes on the study in general: Few clonotypes appeared in both CD4 and CD8 compartments. It was the secondary response that reached its peak faster, day 5 versus 15, but it was weaker.

Deletions cut 1 base from V and 4 bases from J, with 10 bases between. Germline lookup yields CDR1 MNHEY and CDR2 SVGEGT. The CDR3 extends over 14 amino acids. UMIs and a universal primer site were added when TCR cDNA was made by 5'RACE template switching. TCRdb reprocessed the 5' RACE reads with MiXCR, giving one entry per CDR3 protein. The top ten clones hold around 17% of a sample with over 300,000 distinct CDR3 sequences, about 6.9% of them seen once. This clonotype has only a few counts. The antigen remains undetermined. The sample consisted of PBMCs, taken roughly 47 days after the first yellow fever vaccination. V usage is TRBV6-2 or TRBV6-3 and J usage is TRBJ1-2; no reliable D call. This receptor was taken from a man younger than 35 who received the YFV17D yellow fever vaccine. The CDR3, as DNA: TGTGCCAGCAGTTACTTGCCAGGCTTCTATGGCTACACCTTC. This encodes CASSYLPGFYGYTF.